Shown below are 31 T cell receptor beta chains from a single sample sequenced in a study of spatial heterogeneity in lung cancer. TCRdb reanalysed the 5' RACE reads using MiXCR and keeps one entry per CDR3 protein. The table has more than 45,000 distinct CDR3 sequences, roughly 5.7% seen once; the top ten hold around 10%. The time point was: sample taken at primary tumor resection. The material sequenced was PBMCs, taken at surgery. These receptor sequences come from a male donor with early-stage non-small cell lung cancer.

This clonotype was recorded at least ten times. This chain connects TRBV28 to TRBJ2-1, with TRBD2 matching over 7 bases. This CDR3 is 15 amino acids long. CDR1 and CDR2 from the germline V gene are MDHEN and SYDVKM. Unmatched junction bases numbered 9, after V lost 5 bases and J lost 5 bases. This CDR3 is CASSLGGVGDNEQFF. The CDR3 DNA reads TGTGCCAGCAGTCTGGGGGGGGTTGGGGACAATGAGCAGTTCTTC.

This clonotype was seen ten or more times. The chain is built from TRBV7-9 and TRBJ1-1; D is unclear. The CDR3 extends over 13 amino acids. Per the germline V gene, CDR1 is SEHNR and CDR2 is FQNEAQ (reference sequence). V lost 5 bases to trimming and J lost 1 base, with 8 bases between them. The CDR3 loop is CASSPTPNTEAFF. The CDR3 DNA sequence: TGTGCCAGCAGCCCTACCCCGAACACTGAAGCTTTCTTT.

This clonotype was recorded at least ten times. The gene calls are TRBV15 and TRBJ1-5, with D tentatively TRBD1 (5 bases). The V gene lost 0 bases and the J gene lost 4 bases, with 13 bases spanning the gap. Germline lookup yields CDR1 LNHNV and CDR2 YYDKDF (reference sequence). The CDR3 contains 16 residues. The CDR3 region is CATSRDKTGLNQPQHF. The CDR3 coding sequence is TGTGCCACCAGCAGAGATAAAACAGGCCTTAATCAGCCCCAGCATTTT.

Many counts were recorded for this clonotype. The chain links TRBV6-2 or TRBV6-3 to TRBJ2-3; the match to TRBD1 covers 9 bases. The junction had 9 bases not matched to a gene; V was cut back by 5 bases and J by 6 bases. CDR1 MNHEY and CDR2 SVGEGT come from the germline V gene. This CDR3 is 15 amino acids long. The CDR3 sequence: CASSPTRDREDTQYF. CDR3 coding DNA: TGTGCCAGCAGTCCCACCCGGGACAGGGAGGATACGCAGTATTTT.

This clonotype was recorded at least ten times. For the CDR3, the DNA is TGCAGTGCTAGAGGAGGTGCGGGCAACCAAGAGACCCAGTACTTC. This codes for CSARGGAGNQETQYF. The V gene is TRBV20-1, the J gene TRBJ2-5; D is perhaps TRBD2 (5 bases). The germline gives CDR1 DFQATT, CDR2 SNEGSKA (reference sequence). With 1 base removed from V and 0 bases from J, the gap between germline ends came to 12 bases. The CDR3 length is 15 residues.

This clonotype was observed a handful of times. The chain is built from TRBV20-1 and TRBJ2-7, with D unclear. Germline values: CDR1 DFQATT, CDR2 SNEGSKA (reference sequence). V shed 5 bases and J shed 1 base, with 12 bases lying between them. The CDR3 runs to 13 residues. The CDR3 region has the DNA TGCAGTGCTCTTCCCCCCGGGTCCTACGAGCAGTACTTC. Protein sequence: CSALPPGSYEQYF.

This clonotype was seen at least ten times. The J gene is TRBJ2-7, the V gene TRBV5-5, with D unresolved. The CDR3 runs 13 residues. With 1 base removed from V and 2 bases from J, the gap between germline ends came to 7 bases. The V gene's germline CDR1 is SGHKS and CDR2 YYEKEE (reference sequence). CDR3 coding DNA: TGTGCCAGCAGCTTGAGGTTGGCCTACGAGCAGTACTTC. Its protein product is CASSLRLAYEQYF. The whole variable domain, filled in from reference TRBV5-5 and TRBJ2-7, reads DAGVTQSPTHLIKTRGQQVTLRCSPISGHKSVSWYQQVLGQGPQFIFQYYEKEERGRGNFPDRFSARQFPNYSSELNVNALLLGDSALYLCASSLRLAYEQYFGPGTRLTVT.

This clonotype turned up a few times. The rearrangement links TRBV18 to TRBJ2-5; a possible D gene is TRBD1 (5 bases). The CDR3 loop spans 14 amino acids. Deletions cut 4 bases from V and 3 bases from J, with 12 bases between. CDR1 is KGHSH and CDR2 is LQKENI in the germline V gene. CDR3 protein: CASSLSAGKETQYF. CDR3 DNA sequence: TGTGCCAGCTCACTGTCTGCAGGGAAAGAGACCCAGTACTTC.

This clonotype was recorded at least ten times. The rearrangement joins TRBV7-9 to TRBJ2-7; no definite D call. CDR1 is SEHNR and CDR2 is FQNEAQ in the germline V gene (reference sequence). The CDR3 covers 13 residues. Trimming took 0 bases from V and 6 from J, leaving 9 bases between them. The CDR3 DNA reads TGTGCCAGCAGCTTAGCGAGGCTGACCGAGCAGTACTTC. This encodes CASSLARLTEQYF.

The rearrangement uses TRBV2 and TRBJ2-7, with D tentatively TRBD1 or TRBD2 (6 bases each). This CDR3 contains 14 residues. V lost 5 bases, J lost 0 bases, and 11 bases lay in between. The germline gives CDR1 SNHLY, CDR2 FYNNEI. The CDR3 DNA reads TGTGCCAGCAGTCGGGGGCCCTCCTCCTACGAGCAGTACTTC. This translates into CASSRGPSSYEQYF.

This clonotype was counted ten times or more. The chain has TRBV6-4 and TRBJ2-1; 13 bases match TRBD2. CDR1 and CDR2 (germline): MRHNA, SNTAGT. CDR3 length: 18 amino acids. V lost 7 bases to trimming and J lost 0 bases; unmatched junction nucleotides: 9. The CDR3 is CASTPGLAGLSSYNEQFF. The CDR3 region has the DNA TGTGCCAGCACCCCGGGACTAGCGGGATTAAGCTCCTACAATGAGCAGTTCTTC.

This clonotype was seen ten or more times. The chain employs TRBV3-1 and TRBJ2-1; D not certain. Trimming removed 1 base at V and 0 bases at J, with 13 bases between. Germline assignment: CDR1 LGHDT and CDR2 YNNKEL (reference sequence). The CDR3 is 17 residues long. The CDR3 reads CASSQGGFSSSYNEQFF. CDR3 DNA sequence: TGTGCCAGCAGCCAAGGCGGCTTCTCCAGCTCCTACAATGAGCAGTTCTTC.

To note about this clonotype: A much larger clone lies a single base off, so this may be a read error. The rearrangement links TRBV20-1 to TRBJ2-7; 7 nucleotides match TRBD2. Germline V gene sequence: CDR1 DFQATT, CDR2 SNEGSKA (reference sequence). CDR3 length equals 14 residues. CDR3 DNA: TGCAGTGCTAGAGATGGCGGCAGGGACTACGAGCTGTACTTC. It is translated as CSARDGGRDYELYF.

The V and J genes are TRBV20-1 and TRBJ2-2; tentative D call: TRBD2 (5 bases). The V gene's germline CDR1 is DFQATT and CDR2 SNEGSKA (reference sequence). The V end was cut by 0 bases, the J end by 0 bases, with 11 bases between. The CDR3 has 16 amino acids. The DNA of the CDR3 is TGCAGTGCTAGAGATCCGGAGGTCCCGAACACCGGGGAGCTGTTTTTT. It encodes CSARDPEVPNTGELFF.

This clonotype was counted ten times or more. This chain links TRBV20-1 with TRBJ2-7, with D perhaps TRBD2 (6 bases). V shed 5 bases and J shed 0 bases, with 14 bases lying between them. The CDR3 has 14 amino acids. The germline CDR1 and CDR2 sequences are DFQATT and SNEGSKA (reference sequence). CDR3 DNA: TGCAGTGCTGGGGGGACGGGAAGCTCCTACGAGCAGTACTTC. Amino acids: CSAGGTGSSYEQYF.

This clonotype occurred many times. V gene TRBV20-1 combines with J gene TRBJ1-3; D is uncertain. V was trimmed by 6 bases and J by 5 bases, leaving 8 bases between them. Germline V gene lookup returns CDR1 DFQATT and CDR2 SNEGSKA (reference sequence). The CDR3 loop spans 11 amino acids. The CDR3 DNA sequence: TGCAGTGCCCCGGACCGAAACACCATATATTTT. Its protein is CSAPDRNTIYF.

Many counts were recorded for this clonotype. CDR3 protein: CASSLRLLNTGELFF. The DNA of the CDR3 is TGTGCCAGCAGCTTGCGGCTCCTGAACACCGGGGAGCTGTTTTTT. This sequence joins TRBV5-6 and TRBJ2-2; no clear D gene. The CDR3 runs to 15 residues. The V end lost 1 base, the J end lost 1 base, and 8 bases lay between the germline ends. From germline, CDR1 is SGHDT and CDR2 YYEEEE.

This clonotype was seen at least ten times. The gene calls are TRBV12-3 or TRBV12-4 and TRBJ2-3; D not resolved. V was shortened by 3 bases and J by 4 bases, with 8 bases between the two germline ends. This CDR3 has 13 amino acids. Here the CDR3 DNA reads TGTGCCAGCAGTTTTGGGTCCGCAGATACGCAGTATTTT. Encoded protein: CASSFGSADTQYF.

This clonotype was picked up many times. V usage is TRBV5-1 and J usage is TRBJ2-1; 9 bases match TRBD1. The V segment lost 3 bases and the J segment 12 bases; nucleotides outside the gene matches: 7. CDR1 and CDR2 (germline): SGHRS, YFSETQ. This CDR3 region has 13 residues. Here the CDR3 DNA reads TGCGCCAGCAGCTCACGGGACAGGGAAGGGCAGTTCTTC. Residues: CASSSRDREGQFF.

The table lists this clonotype with many counts. J is TRBJ2-3 and V is TRBV7-2, with D maybe TRBD2 (5 bases). The V and J ends lost 5 bases and 5 bases respectively, with 14 bases between them. Germline V gene lookup returns CDR1 SGHTA and CDR2 FQGNSA. The length of the CDR3 is 14 residues. CDR3 protein: CASSRSKGGDTQYF. The DNA of the CDR3 is TGTGCCAGCAGCCGCTCGAAAGGAGGAGATACGCAGTATTTT.

The table lists this clonotype with many counts. The V call is TRBV12-3 or TRBV12-4, the J call TRBJ1-3, with TRBD1 as a possible D gene (5 bases). The V end lost 8 bases, the J end lost 0 bases, and 17 bases lay between the germline ends. The CDR3 sequence is 16 residues long. CDR3: CASSRRRGNSGNTIYF. CDR3 sequence (DNA): TGTGCCAGCTCTAGGCGGAGGGGAAACTCTGGAAACACCATATATTTT.

This chain joins TRBV12-3 or TRBV12-4 and TRBJ2-7; perhaps D is TRBD1 or TRBD2 (5 bases each). The CDR3 runs to 14 residues. Trimming took 3 bases from V and 7 from J, leaving 16 bases between them. DNA for the CDR3: TGTGCCAGCAGTTTCGGGGCTCTACTTTTGGAGCAGTACTTC. Protein: CASSFGALLLEQYF.

The table lists this clonotype with many counts. The chain recombines TRBV19 with TRBJ1-2, with D possibly TRBD1 on 5 matching bases. CDR1 and CDR2 (germline): LNHDA, SQIVND (reference sequence). The CDR3 contains 15 residues. Trimming took off 3 bases at V and 2 bases at J, with 13 bases between the two ends. The CDR3 DNA follows: TGTGCCAGTAGTATTCGACAGACTACAAACTATGGCTACACCTTC. It specifies CASSIRQTTNYGYTF.

The chain has TRBV13 and TRBJ2-7; D assignment may be TRBD1 or TRBD2 (5 bases each). CDR1 is PRHDT and CDR2 is FYEKMQ in the germline V gene (reference sequence). The CDR3 is 14 residues long. The germline V and J ends were trimmed by 3 bases and 2 bases, with 11 bases remaining between them. The CDR3, as DNA: TGTGCCAGCAGCTTGAGGCAGGGAGCCTACGAGCAGTACTTC. Its translation: CASSLRQGAYEQYF. The complete variable domain, with remaining parts taken from reference TRBV13 and TRBJ2-7, reads AAGVIQSPRHLIKEKRETATLKCYPIPRHDTVYWYQQGPGQDPQFLISFYEKMQSDKGSIPDRFSAQQFSDYHSELNMSSLELGDSALYFCASSLRQGAYEQYFGPGTRLTVT.

This clonotype was detected only a few times. V and J are TRBV19 and TRBJ1-1; D is possibly TRBD1 (5 bases). The V end lost 3 bases, the J end lost 2 bases, and 10 bases lay between the germline ends. Germline CDR1 is LNHDA and CDR2 is SQIVND (reference sequence). The CDR3 contains 14 residues. The CDR3 loop reads CASSMAGHNTEAFF. The CDR3 region has the DNA TGTGCCAGTAGTATGGCAGGGCACAACACTGAAGCTTTCTTT.

The chain uses TRBV6-1 and TRBJ1-4, with D unclear. The V end was cut by 5 bases, the J end by 0 bases, with 13 bases between. Germline CDR1 and CDR2: MNHNS and SASEGT. The CDR3 length is 16 residues. The CDR3 here is CASSRVFEATNEKLFF. In nucleotides, the CDR3 is TGTGCCAGCAGTCGGGTTTTCGAAGCAACTAATGAAAAACTGTTTTTT.

This clonotype appeared many times. J is TRBJ2-2 and V is TRBV7-3; 7 bases align to TRBD2. The CDR3 runs to 13 residues. CDR1 is SGHTA, CDR2 FQGTGA, per germline. V gave up 5 bases and J gave up 4 bases; unmatched junction bases: 1. The CDR3 region has the DNA TGTGCCAGCAGCCCGGGGGGCACCGGGGAGCTGTTTTTT. It translates to CASSPGGTGELFF.

This clonotype was recorded at least ten times. This chain connects TRBV6-5 to TRBJ2-7; the match to TRBD2 covers 10 bases. V shed 6 bases and J 3 bases; nucleotides not matched to a gene: 5. CDR1 is MNHEY, CDR2 SVGAGI, per germline. The CDR3 contains 14 residues. The CDR3 coding sequence is TGTGCCAGCAGGGGACTAGCGAGCGACTACGAGCAGTACTTC. Amino acid sequence: CASRGLASDYEQYF.

This clonotype came up many times. This chain connects TRBV10-3 to TRBJ1-2; D remains unclear. Germline V lookup: CDR1 ENHRY, CDR2 SYGVKD. The germline V and J ends were trimmed by 4 bases and 0 bases, with 6 bases remaining between them. The CDR3 is 13 residues long. CDR3 sequence: CAISGQANYGYTF. CDR3 in DNA: TGTGCCATCAGTGGGCAGGCTAACTATGGCTACACCTTC.

This chain connects TRBV7-9 to TRBJ2-1, with TRBD2 matching 14 bases. CDR3 length: 18 amino acids. Germline values: CDR1 SEHNR, CDR2 FQNEAQ (reference sequence). V dropped 5 bases and J dropped 7; count of bases not matched to a gene: 13. CDR3 in amino acids: CASSLPTSGRALGNEQFF. CDR3 sequence (DNA): TGTGCCAGCAGCCTTCCGACTAGCGGGAGGGCCCTAGGAAATGAGCAGTTCTTC.

There are many counts of this clonotype. The chain couples TRBV4-1 to TRBJ1-1, with no clear D. Germline CDR1 reads MGHRA; CDR2 reads YSYEKL. V was cut by 4 bases and J by 3 bases, with 9 bases left in between. The CDR3 extends over 13 amino acids. This CDR3 reads CASSRTGYTEAFF. CDR3 coding DNA: TGCGCCAGCAGCCGCACCGGGTACACTGAAGCTTTCTTT.